These 25 T cell receptor beta chains were all obtained from the same sample, sequenced in a study of CD8 T cells in Susac syndrome. Random hexamers primed reverse transcription of about 0.5 to 1 ug RNA. TCRdb re-called the immunoSEQ multiplex PCR reads through MiXCR, storing one row per CDR3 protein. The data contain about 71,000 distinct CDR3 sequences, 96% of them singletons. Material for sequencing was CD4+ T cells from PBMCs. The receptors shown here come from a human donor with multiple sclerosis.

The chain has TRBV12-3 or TRBV12-4 and TRBJ1-1; D is ambiguous. Deletions cut 7 bases from V and 5 bases from J, with 14 bases between. The CDR3 is made up of 13 amino acids. In DNA form, the CDR3 reads TGTGCCAGCACCATCCTCCCTGGGACTGAAGCTTTCTTT. Translated, it gives CASTILPGTEAFF.

In its sample, this clonotype was seen once. V is TRBV6-5 and J is TRBJ2-7; 9 nucleotides agree with TRBD2. Germline CDR1 is MNHEY and CDR2 is SVGAGI. The CDR3 spans 17 residues. V shed 4 bases and J 9 bases; nucleotides not matched to a gene: 19. CDR3 nucleotide sequence: TGTGCCAGCAGTTTGGGACTAGCAGGGATACACGGAAGTGTGCAGTACTTC. It yields the protein CASSLGLAGIHGSVQYF.

This chain connects TRBV5-6 to TRBJ2-5; D remains ambiguous. With 1 base removed from V and 1 base from J, the gap between germline ends came to 5 bases. This CDR3 region has 13 residues. Germline CDR1 is SGHDT and CDR2 is YYEEEE. The CDR3 sequence: CASSLLGQETQYF. In DNA form, the CDR3 reads TGTGCCAGCAGCTTGTTGGGCCAAGAGACCCAGTACTTC.

This rearrangement joins TRBV4-1 to TRBJ2-5; 7 bases map to TRBD2. With V trimmed by 1 base and J by 5 bases, 7 bases remained unmatched. CDR1 MGHRA and CDR2 YSYEKL come from the germline V gene. The CDR3 runs to 15 residues. The CDR3 bases are TGCGCCAGCAGCCAAGGGGGACTACCGGTCGAGACCCAGTACTTC. As protein: CASSQGGLPVETQYF.

A single count supports this clonotype. The rearrangement links TRBV4-1 to TRBJ1-6, with TRBD1 identical over 9 bases. Germline CDR1 and CDR2: MGHRA and YSYEKL. V lost 2 bases, J lost 4 bases, and 6 bases stayed unmatched. CDR3 length: 17 residues. This chain's CDR3 is CASSQRQGGSYNSPLHF. CDR3 coding DNA: TGCGCCAGCAGCCAACGACAGGGGGGTTCATATAATTCACCCCTCCACTTT.

The V gene is TRBV4-3, the J gene TRBJ2-1, with 11 positions matching TRBD2. There are 16 residues in the CDR3. With V trimmed by 4 bases and J by 3 bases, 5 bases remained unmatched. Germline assignment: CDR1 LGHNA and CDR2 YSLEER. The CDR3 region is CASSRRLAGSYNEQFF. As DNA, the CDR3 is TGCGCCAGCAGCCGAAGACTAGCGGGGAGCTACAATGAGCAGTTCTTC.

The rearrangement uses TRBV11-2 and TRBJ1-4; D not certain. This CDR3 has 12 residues. Germline CDR1 is SGHAT and CDR2 is FQNNGV. V lost 3 bases to trimming and J lost 7 bases, with 6 bases between them. CDR3 sequence reads: CASSFSGEKLFF. The CDR3 DNA follows: TGTGCCAGCAGCTTTTCCGGTGAAAAACTGTTTTTT.

The chain employs TRBV10-3 and TRBJ2-7; D is possibly TRBD2 (6 bases). This CDR3 contains 14 residues. Deletions cut 5 bases from V and 2 bases from J, with 13 bases between. The germline gives CDR1 ENHRY, CDR2 SYGVKD. This chain's CDR3 is CAISQARGTYEQYF. The CDR3 nucleotides are TGTGCCATCAGTCAGGCGCGGGGAACCTACGAGCAGTACTTC.

This chain joins TRBV7-9 and TRBJ2-7, with 7 positions matching TRBD1. The junction had 7 bases not matched to a gene; V was cut back by 5 bases and J by 3 bases. Per germline, CDR1 SEHNR and CDR2 FQNEAQ (reference sequence). This CDR3 is built from 14 residues. In nucleotides, the CDR3 is TGTGCCAGCAGCCCGACAGGGAGCCACTACGAGCAGTACTTC. It encodes CASSPTGSHYEQYF.

The chain combines TRBV5-1 with TRBJ2-1, with TRBD1 as a possible D gene (5 bases). V was clipped by 3 bases and J by 0 bases, with 13 bases between them. The CDR3 runs to 16 residues. Germline V gene lookup returns CDR1 SGHRS and CDR2 YFSETQ. The chain's CDR3 is CASSSQAPSSYNEQFF. CDR3 coding DNA: TGCGCCAGCAGCTCACAGGCTCCTAGCTCCTACAATGAGCAGTTCTTC.

The chain links TRBV18 to TRBJ1-2; 7 bases fit TRBD1. CDR3 size: 15 residues. The V gene's germline CDR1 is KGHSH and CDR2 LQKENI. Losses at the gene ends were 6 bases for V and 0 bases for J; bases not matched to a gene: 7. The CDR3 loop reads CASSEQGLTNYGYTF. The CDR3 DNA sequence: TGTGCCAGCTCCGAACAGGGGCTGACTAACTATGGCTACACCTTC.

The chain is built from TRBV5-1 and TRBJ1-6; TRBD1 aligns across 8 bases. CDR1 and CDR2 (germline): SGHRS, YFSETQ. The ends lost 5 bases at V and 7 bases at J; junction bases unmatched: 8. The CDR3 runs 15 residues. The DNA of the CDR3 is TGCGCCAGCAGACCTCCTGGACAGGGAAATTCACCCCTCCACTTT. Amino acid sequence: CASRPPGQGNSPLHF.

The chain recombines TRBV2 with TRBJ2-5; perhaps D is TRBD1 or TRBD2 (5 bases each). With 8 bases removed from V and 4 bases from J, the gap between germline ends came to 20 bases. This CDR3 is 15 amino acids long. The germline gives CDR1 SNHLY, CDR2 FYNNEI. CDR3 loop: CASGGRLGFRETQYF. The DNA of the CDR3 is TGTGCCAGCGGGGGAAGATTAGGGTTCAGAGAGACCCAGTACTTC.

The V gene is TRBV4-3, the J gene TRBJ2-3; 8 nucleotides align to TRBD1. The V segment lost 3 bases and the J segment 6 bases; nucleotides outside the gene matches: 2. Germline V gives CDR1 LGHNA, CDR2 YSLEER. The CDR3 consists of 13 residues. In DNA, the CDR3 is TGCGCCAGCAGCCAGTACAGGGGGGATACGCAGTATTTT. It encodes CASSQYRGDTQYF.

The V gene is TRBV12-3 or TRBV12-4, the J gene TRBJ2-7; D is uncertain. The CDR3 is made up of 11 amino acids. V was shortened by 6 bases and J by 4 bases, with 7 bases between the two germline ends. CDR3 in amino acids: CASSSEYEQYF. CDR3 nucleotide sequence: TGTGCCAGCAGCTCAGAGTACGAGCAGTACTTC.

The chain is built from TRBV10-3 and TRBJ2-7; D is ambiguous. V lost 0 bases to trimming and J lost 1 base, with 16 bases between them. This CDR3 contains 17 residues. In germline, CDR1 is ENHRY, CDR2 SYGVKD. The CDR3 coding sequence is TGTGCCATCAGTGAGTCGACTCTGACGGGCAGGTCCTACGAGCAGTACTTC. It codes for CAISESTLTGRSYEQYF.

The CDR3 DNA follows: TGTGCCAGTAGTATTAGGACAGCAGGCTATGGCTACACCTTC. It encodes CASSIRTAGYGYTF. The chain couples TRBV19 to TRBJ1-2; TRBD1 is a possible D gene (6 bases). The germline V gene has CDR1 LNHDA and CDR2 SQIVND (reference sequence). V was trimmed by 3 bases and J by 4 bases, leaving 12 bases between them. This CDR3 has 14 residues.

The chain has TRBV20-1 and TRBJ2-3; D gene uncertain. Between the trimmed V and J ends, which lost 1 base and 0 bases, there was a span of 8 bases. This CDR3 has 14 amino acids. Germline V gene lookup returns CDR1 DFQATT and CDR2 SNEGSKA (reference sequence). The CDR3 nucleotides are TGCAGTGCTAGAGTCGACTTGAGCACAGATACGCAGTATTTT. It codes for CSARVDLSTDTQYF.

The gene calls are TRBV7-2 and TRBJ2-3; D possibly corresponds to TRBD1 (5 bases). V was shortened by 5 bases and J by 0 bases, with 9 bases between the two germline ends. This CDR3 is 14 amino acids long. Germline V gene data show CDR1 as SGHTA and CDR2 as FQGNSA. CDR3 sequence (DNA): TGTGCCAGCAGCCTTCGGACAAGCACAGATACGCAGTATTTT. Its protein product is CASSLRTSTDTQYF.

The chain combines TRBV5-1 with TRBJ1-5; 7 nucleotides align to TRBD1. The junction had 1 base not matched to a gene; V was cut back by 0 bases and J by 1 base. The CDR3 sequence is 15 residues long. CDR1 is SGHRS, CDR2 YFSETQ, per germline. The CDR3 region is CASSLEGASNQPQHF. CDR3 nucleotides: TGCGCCAGCAGCTTGGAGGGGGCGAGCAATCAGCCCCAGCATTTT.

This clonotype was seen more than once but under ten times. The rearrangement links TRBV6-5 to TRBJ2-5; 10 bases match TRBD2. The V and J ends lost 4 bases and 2 bases, in that order; junction bases with no gene match: 4. The CDR3 has 15 amino acids. Germline CDR1 is MNHEY and CDR2 is SVGAGI. CDR3 nucleotides: TGTGCCAGCAGTTCCTTAGCGGGGGGACAAGAGACCCAGTACTTC. Its protein product is CASSSLAGGQETQYF.

This sequence joins TRBV6-6 and TRBJ2-5; tentatively, D is TRBD2 (6 bases). The germline gives CDR1 MNHNY, CDR2 SVGAGI (reference sequence). This CDR3 contains 14 residues. The V end lost 6 bases, the J end lost 5 bases, and 16 bases lay between the germline ends. CDR3 sequence reads: CASSLRDSSETQYF. The CDR3 DNA sequence: TGTGCCAGCAGCCTTAGGGACTCTTCGGAGACCCAGTACTTC.

The chain is built from TRBV3-1 and TRBJ1-4; D might be TRBD1 (6 bases). CDR1 LGHDT and CDR2 YNNKEL come from the germline V gene (reference sequence). This CDR3 spans 14 amino acids. The V and J ends lost 3 bases and 4 bases respectively, with 9 bases between them. As DNA, the CDR3 is TGTGCCAGCAGCCAGACAGGCTTTAATGAAAAACTGTTTTTT. Translating gives CASSQTGFNEKLFF.

This clonotype was detected once. The chain employs TRBV20-1 and TRBJ2-1; D may be TRBD2 (5 bases). The germline V gene encodes CDR1 DFQATT and CDR2 SNEGSKA (reference sequence). There are 11 residues in the CDR3. Trimming pared 3 bases from V and 9 bases from J, leaving 9 bases between. As DNA, the CDR3 is TGCAGTGCTAGGCTAGCACGTGAGCAGTTCTTC. The encoded protein is CSARLAREQFF.

The J gene is TRBJ2-7, the V gene TRBV28; TRBD2 agrees at 13 bases. The CDR3 covers 16 residues. CDR1 is MDHEN and CDR2 is SYDVKM in the germline V gene. V shed 7 bases and J 1 base; nucleotides not matched to a gene: 7. The CDR3 coding sequence is TGTGCCAGCAAGGCAGGACTAGCGGGGGATTCCTACGAGCAGTACTTC. Its translation: CASKAGLAGDSYEQYF.